This entry lists 8 T cell receptor beta chains sequenced from one sample in a study of blood T cell repertoires in COVID-19. The data were produced by immunoSEQ multiplex PCR, yet TCRdb's version contains in-frame clones alone and is incomplete. The sample has around 74,000 clones; about 88% are singletons. The sequenced material came from peripheral blood. The origin of the receptors is an elderly woman with active or convalescent COVID-19.

The chain carries TRBV9 and TRBJ1-2, with D tentatively TRBD1 (5 bases). This CDR3 spans 16 amino acids. Per germline, CDR1 SGDLS and CDR2 YYNGEE. V was cut by 0 bases and J by 3 bases, with 15 bases left in between. The CDR3 nucleotides are TGTGCCAGCAGCGTAGTCTCCAGGGTTCATTACTATGGCTACACCTTC. This codes for CASSVVSRVHYYGYTF.

The J gene is TRBJ1-2, the V gene TRBV4-1; TRBD1 matches 7 bases. Trimming took 2 bases from V and 6 from J; bases not matched to a gene: 9. This CDR3 is 15 amino acids long. Germline V gene lookup returns CDR1 MGHRA and CDR2 YSYEKL. The CDR3 reads CASSQPQGNRDGYTF. The CDR3 DNA is TGCGCCAGCAGCCAACCACAGGGGAACCGGGATGGCTACACCTTC.

The rearrangement joins TRBV18 to TRBJ1-4, with TRBD1 as a possible D gene (6 bases). Germline V gene data show CDR1 as KGHSH and CDR2 as LQKENI. The CDR3 runs to 16 residues. The V end lost 1 base, the J end lost 4 bases, and 13 bases lay between the germline ends. CDR3 nucleotides: TGTGCCAGCTCACCACAAGGACAGAATCGTAATGAAAAACTGTTTTTT. Amino acids: CASSPQGQNRNEKLFF.

CDR3 nucleotide sequence: TGTGTACAGCGGGCAGGGTTGAACACTGAAGCTTTCTTT. The encoded protein is CVQRAGLNTEAFF. The rearrangement links TRBV5-8 to TRBJ1-1, with D possibly matching TRBD1 (5 bases). The CDR3 spans 13 residues. The V gene's germline CDR1 is SGHTS and CDR2 YDEGEE.

This chain links TRBV9 with TRBJ1-2, with 9 bases matching TRBD1. Trimming cost V 2 bases and J 0 bases; bases outside gene matches: 8. Looked up from germline, CDR1 is SGDLS and CDR2 is YYNGEE. The CDR3 is 17 residues long. The CDR3 DNA follows: TGTGCCAGCAGCGTCTCCGGGACAGGGTATTCTAACTATGGCTACACCTTC. Protein sequence: CASSVSGTGYSNYGYTF.

The genes are TRBV6-4 and TRBJ2-7, with a possible D match to TRBD1 (6 bases). The CDR3 sequence is 13 residues long. V lost 8 bases and J lost 2, with 13 bases in between. CDR1 is MRHNA and CDR2 is SNTAGT in the germline V gene. The CDR3 nucleotides read TGTGCCAGCCCGCCGCAGGGGACCTACGAGCAGTACTTC. It is translated as CASPPQGTYEQYF.

The rearrangement links TRBV11-2 to TRBJ1-5; 8 bases match TRBD1. CDR1 is SGHAT, CDR2 FQNNGV, per germline. This CDR3 contains 16 residues. Trimming cost V 4 bases and J 6 bases; bases outside gene matches: 11. Here the CDR3 DNA reads TGTGCCAGCAGCTCCAGCGTAGGACAGGGTAGTCAGCCCCAGCATTTT. Amino acids: CASSSSVGQGSQPQHF.

J is TRBJ2-2 and V is TRBV7-2, with 10 bases matching TRBD1. The germline CDR1 and CDR2 sequences are SGHTA and FQGNSA. Germline trimming cut 4 bases from V and 5 bases from J; bases unmatched to any gene: 7. The CDR3 has 16 residues. CDR3: CASSYLGTGDTGELFF. The CDR3 region has the DNA TGTGCCAGCAGCTATCTCGGGACAGGGGATACCGGGGAGCTGTTTTTT.